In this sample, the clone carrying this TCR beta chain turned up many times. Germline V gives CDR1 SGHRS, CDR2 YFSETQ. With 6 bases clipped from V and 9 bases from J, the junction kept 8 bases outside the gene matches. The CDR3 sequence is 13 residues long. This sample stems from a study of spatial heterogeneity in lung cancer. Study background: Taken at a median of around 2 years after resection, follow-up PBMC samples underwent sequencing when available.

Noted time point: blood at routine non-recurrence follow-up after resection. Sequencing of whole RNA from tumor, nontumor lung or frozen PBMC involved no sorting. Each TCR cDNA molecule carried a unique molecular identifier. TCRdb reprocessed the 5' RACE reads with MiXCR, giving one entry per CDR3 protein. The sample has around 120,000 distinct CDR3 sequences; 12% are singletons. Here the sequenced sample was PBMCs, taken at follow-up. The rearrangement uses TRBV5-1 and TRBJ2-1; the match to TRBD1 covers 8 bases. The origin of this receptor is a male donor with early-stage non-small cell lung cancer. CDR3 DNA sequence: TGCGCCAGCAAGGTGGACAGGGTAGGTGAGCAGTTCTTC. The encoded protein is CASKVDRVGEQFF.